This TCR beta chain came from a study of cytomegalovirus exposure and HLA in healthy donors. This clone was observed a single time. The PCR made use of 60 Vbeta and 13 Jbeta primers. Some clones are missing from TCRdb's copy, which holds only in-frame ones; the method was immunoSEQ multiplex PCR. Of over 60,000 clones in the sample, under 80% were seen once. CDR3 size: 13 residues. Germline loops: CDR1 SGHNT, CDR2 YENEEA. The junction had 6 bases not matched to a gene; V was cut back by 5 bases and J by 6 bases. This TCR came from a male donor in good health and CMV-seropositive. The V and J genes are TRBV11-3 and TRBJ2-7; 8 positions agree with TRBD1. Sequencing was done on a sample of PBMCs. The chain's CDR3 is CASSPGQGSEQYF. The CDR3 DNA sequence: TGTGCCAGCAGCCCCGGACAGGGCAGCGAGCAGTACTTC. The whole variable domain, remainder taken from reference TRBV11-3 and TRBJ2-7, is EAGVVQSPRYKIIEKKQPVAFWCNPISGHNTLYWYLQNLGQGPELLIRYENEEAVDDSQLPKDRFSAERLKGVDSTLKIQPAELGDSAVYLCASSPGQGSEQYFGPGTRLTVT.